Below, one T cell receptor (beta chain) is given with its context. The sample is drawn from a study of blood T cell repertoires in COVID-19. Study in general: Acute and convalescent COVID-19 specimens originated in the United States, Italy and Spain.

Germline CDR1 is MNHNY and CDR2 is SVGAGI (reference sequence). The CDR3 length is 14 residues. V dropped 2 bases and J dropped 9; count of bases not matched to a gene: 4. Method: immunoSEQ multiplex PCR; TCRdb's copy keeps in-frame clones and lacks some. The data contain 110,000 to 150,000 clones, 84% of them singletons. The chain combines TRBV6-6 with TRBJ2-1; TRBD2 aligns across 10 bases. Sequenced material: peripheral blood. The receptor was isolated from a human donor in a cohort sampled during active COVID-19. The chain's CDR3 is CASSYLAGEGEQFF. The CDR3 nucleotides are TGTGCCAGCAGTTACCTAGCGGGGGAGGGTGAGCAGTTCTTC.